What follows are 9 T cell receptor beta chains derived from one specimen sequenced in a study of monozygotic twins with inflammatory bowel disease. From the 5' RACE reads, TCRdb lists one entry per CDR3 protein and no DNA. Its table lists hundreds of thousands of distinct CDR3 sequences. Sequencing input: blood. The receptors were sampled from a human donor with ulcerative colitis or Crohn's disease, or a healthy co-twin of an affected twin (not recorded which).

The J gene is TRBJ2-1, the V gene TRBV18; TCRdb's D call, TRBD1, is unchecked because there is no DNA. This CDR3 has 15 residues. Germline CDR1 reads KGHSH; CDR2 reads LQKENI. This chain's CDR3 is CASSPGGGSYNEQFF.

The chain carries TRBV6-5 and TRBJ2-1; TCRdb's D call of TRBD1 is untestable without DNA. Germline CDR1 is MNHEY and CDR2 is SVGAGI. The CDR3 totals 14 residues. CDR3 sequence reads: CASSYGTGYNEQFF.

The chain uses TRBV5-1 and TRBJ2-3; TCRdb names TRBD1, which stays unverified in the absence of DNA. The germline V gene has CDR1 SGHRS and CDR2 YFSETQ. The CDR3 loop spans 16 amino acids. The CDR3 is CASSLQRQGGTDTQYF. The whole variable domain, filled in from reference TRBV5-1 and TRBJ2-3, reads KAGVTQTPRYLIKTRGQQVTLSCSPISGHRSVSWYQQTPGQGLQFLFEYFSETQRNKGNFPGRFSGRQFSNSRSEMNVSTLELGDSALYLCASSLQRQGGTDTQYFGPGTRLTVL.

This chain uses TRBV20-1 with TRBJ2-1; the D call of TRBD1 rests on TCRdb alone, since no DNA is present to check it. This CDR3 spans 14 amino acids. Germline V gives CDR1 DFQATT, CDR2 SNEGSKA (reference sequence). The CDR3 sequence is CSARPPAGVNEQFF.

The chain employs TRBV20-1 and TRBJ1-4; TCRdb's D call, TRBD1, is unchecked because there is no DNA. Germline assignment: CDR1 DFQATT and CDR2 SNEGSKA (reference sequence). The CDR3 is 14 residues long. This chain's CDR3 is CSARSIQGNENLFF.

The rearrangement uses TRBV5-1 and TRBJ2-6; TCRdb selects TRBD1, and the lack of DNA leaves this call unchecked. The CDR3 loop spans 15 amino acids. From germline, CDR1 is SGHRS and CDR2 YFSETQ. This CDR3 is CASSPTGGGANVLTF.

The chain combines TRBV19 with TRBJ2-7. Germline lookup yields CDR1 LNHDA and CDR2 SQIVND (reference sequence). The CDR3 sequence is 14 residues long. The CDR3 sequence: CASSIGSGTYEQYF.

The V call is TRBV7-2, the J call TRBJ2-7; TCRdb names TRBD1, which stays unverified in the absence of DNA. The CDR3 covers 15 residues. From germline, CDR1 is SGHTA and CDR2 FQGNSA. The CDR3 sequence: CASSLGTGDSYEQYF.

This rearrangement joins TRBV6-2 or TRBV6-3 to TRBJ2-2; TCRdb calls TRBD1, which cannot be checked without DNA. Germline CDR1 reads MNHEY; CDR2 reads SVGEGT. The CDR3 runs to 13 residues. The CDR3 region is CASSSDRTGELFF.